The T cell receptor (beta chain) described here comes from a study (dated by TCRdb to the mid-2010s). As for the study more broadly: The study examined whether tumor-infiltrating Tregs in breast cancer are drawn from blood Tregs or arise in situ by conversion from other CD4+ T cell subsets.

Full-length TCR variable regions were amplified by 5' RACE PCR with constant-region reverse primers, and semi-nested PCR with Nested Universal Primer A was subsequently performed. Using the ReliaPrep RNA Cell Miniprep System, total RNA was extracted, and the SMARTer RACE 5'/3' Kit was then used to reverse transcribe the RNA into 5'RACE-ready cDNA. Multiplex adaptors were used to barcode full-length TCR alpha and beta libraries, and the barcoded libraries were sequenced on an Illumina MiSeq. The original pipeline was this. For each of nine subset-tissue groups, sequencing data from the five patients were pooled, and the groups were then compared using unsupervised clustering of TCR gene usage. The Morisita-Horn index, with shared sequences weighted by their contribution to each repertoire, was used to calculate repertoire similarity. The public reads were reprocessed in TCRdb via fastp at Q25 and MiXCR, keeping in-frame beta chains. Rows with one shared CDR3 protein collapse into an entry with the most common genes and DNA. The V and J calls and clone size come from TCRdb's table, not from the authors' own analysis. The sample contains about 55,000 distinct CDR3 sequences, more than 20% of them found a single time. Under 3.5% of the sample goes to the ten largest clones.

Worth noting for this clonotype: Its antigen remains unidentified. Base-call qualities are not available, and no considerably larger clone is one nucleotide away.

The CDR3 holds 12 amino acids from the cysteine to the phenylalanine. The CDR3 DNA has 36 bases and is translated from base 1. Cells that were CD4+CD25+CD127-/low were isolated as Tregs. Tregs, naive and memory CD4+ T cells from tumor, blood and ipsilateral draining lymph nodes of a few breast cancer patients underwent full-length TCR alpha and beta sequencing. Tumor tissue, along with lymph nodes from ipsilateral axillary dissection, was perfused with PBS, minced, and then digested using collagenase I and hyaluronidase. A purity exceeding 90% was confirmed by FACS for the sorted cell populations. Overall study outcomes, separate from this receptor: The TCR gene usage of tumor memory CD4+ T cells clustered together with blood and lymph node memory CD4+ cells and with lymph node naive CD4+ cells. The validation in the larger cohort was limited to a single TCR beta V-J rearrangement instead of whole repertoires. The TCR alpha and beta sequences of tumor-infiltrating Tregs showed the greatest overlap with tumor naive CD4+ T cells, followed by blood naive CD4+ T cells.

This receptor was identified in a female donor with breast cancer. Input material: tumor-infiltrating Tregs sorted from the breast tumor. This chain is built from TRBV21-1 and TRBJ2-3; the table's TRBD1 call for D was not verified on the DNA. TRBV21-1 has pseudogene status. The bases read TGTGCCAGCAAGAGGGGTACGGATACGCAGTATTTT. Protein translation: CASKRGTDTQYF.